These T cell receptor beta chains were read from a single sample in a study of blood T cell repertoires in COVID-19. Data came from immunoSEQ multiplex PCR; TCRdb stores just in-frame clones and leaves some out. The sample consists of around 140,000 clones, about 89% of them appearing once. Input material: peripheral blood. The receptor set was obtained from a man aged 60 to 69 with active or convalescent COVID-19. Both conserved end residues are part of each CDR3. D genes are given only for firm matches. Clone size, where shown, is once, few, many, or a class for clones that have expanded.

d_gene | j_gene | v_gene | abundance | CDR3nt | CDR3aa
- | TRBJ2-1 | TRBV7-9 | - | TGTGCCAGCAGCTCCGGTATCCAGGGGCAGTTCTTC | CASSSGIQGQFF
TRBD1 | TRBJ2-7 | TRBV5-1 | once | TGCGCCAGCAGCAGATCGGACAGGGGCACCTACGAGCAGTACTTC | CASSRSDRGTYEQYF
TRBD2 | TRBJ2-1 | TRBV5-6 | - | TGTGCCAGCAGCTTGGCTAGCGGGGAGCAGTTCTTC | CASSLASGEQFF
- | TRBJ1-1 | TRBV30 | - | TGTGCCTGGATCGCCAATAGAGTAACTGAAGCTTTCTTT | CAWIANRVTEAFF
- | TRBJ1-2 | TRBV16 | once | TGTGCCAGCAGCCAAACAGGGACCGATGGCTACACCTTC | CASSQTGTDGYTF
TRBD2 | TRBJ2-7 | TRBV6-6 | - | TGTGCCAGCAGTCACACCTTAGCATCTAGCGGCGAGCAGTACTTC | CASSHTLASSGEQYF
TRBD1 | TRBJ2-2 | TRBV7-7 | once | TGTGCTAGCAGCTTAGTGGCAGGGGGCCGCACCGGGGAGCTGTTTTTT | CASSLVAGGRTGELFF
- | TRBJ1-6 | TRBV2 | - | TGTGCCAGCACTAGAAGCTCCTATAATTCACCCCTCCACTTT | CASTRSSYNSPLHF
TRBD2 | TRBJ2-2 | TRBV11-1 | once | TGTGCCAGCAGCTCTGGGACTAGCGGGAGAACCGGGGAGCTGTTTTTT | CASSSGTSGRTGELFF
TRBD1 | TRBJ1-2 | TRBV7-2 | once | TGTGCCAGCAGCTTAGTCCATCAGGGGGGAGATGGCTACACCTTC | CASSLVHQGGDGYTF
TRBD2 | TRBJ2-1 | TRBV7-8 | - | TGTGCCAGCAGCCCCTGGCGGGGGGCCAATGAGCAGTTCTTC | CASSPWRGANEQFF
TRBD1 | TRBJ1-1 | TRBV2 | - | TGTGCCAGTAGATACAGGGGGCGGAACACTGAAGCTTTCTTT | CASRYRGRNTEAFF
TRBD1 | TRBJ2-7 | TRBV5-5 | - | TGTGCCAGCAGCTCGGTCCCCCGGGACAGTGCCTACGAGCAGTACTTC | CASSSVPRDSAYEQYF
TRBD1 | TRBJ2-4 | TRBV7-2 | - | TGTGCCAGCAGCTTGCGACAGGGCAAAAACATTCAGTACTTC | CASSLRQGKNIQYF
TRBD1 | TRBJ1-4 | TRBV30 | - | TGTGCCTGGAGTCCCAGGGGGCGCGGAGAAAAACTGTTTTTT | CAWSPRGRGEKLFF
- | TRBJ1-4 | TRBV27 | - | TGTGCCAGCAGTCCCCAGGTTACCCTAAATGAAAAACTGTTTTTT | CASSPQVTLNEKLFF
- | TRBJ1-5 | TRBV6-2/TRBV6-3 | - | TGTGCCAGCAGTTACATCCGGGATAGCAATCAGCCCCAGCATTTT | CASSYIRDSNQPQHF
- | TRBJ2-1 | TRBV10-3 | - | TGTGCCATCAGGGCTACTTCGGGTTTGGGCAGCGGCAATGAGCAGTTCTTC | CAIRATSGLGSGNEQFF
TRBD1 | TRBJ1-5 | TRBV28 | - | TGTGCCAGCACTCTGTGGACAGGGGAGGATCAGCCCCAGCATTTT | CASTLWTGEDQPQHF
- | TRBJ2-3 | TRBV2 | - | TGTGCCAGCACGGGACTCCGTACAGATACGCAGTATTTT | CASTGLRTDTQYF
- | TRBJ1-1 | TRBV7-2 | - | TGTGCCAGCAGCTTATACAGGGCGAAAACCACTGAAGCTTTCTTT | CASSLYRAKTTEAFF
- | TRBJ1-1 | TRBV7-3 | once | TGTGCCAGCAGCAGGTCAGGCCTGAACACTGAAGCTTTCTTT | CASSRSGLNTEAFF
TRBD1 | TRBJ2-7 | TRBV19 | - | TGTGCCAGTAGTATAAGAGGACAGGGATATAGTTGGGACCCCAACTACGAGCAGTACTTC | CASSIRGQGYSWDPNYEQYF
- | TRBJ1-1 | TRBV29-1 | - | TGCAGCGTTGCCGCAGGGTACACTGAAGCTTTCTTT | CSVAAGYTEAFF
- | TRBJ1-5 | TRBV18 | - | TGTGCCAGCTCACCGAACAGGGACGGCGATCAGCCCCAGCATTTT | CASSPNRDGDQPQHF
TRBD1 | TRBJ2-3 | TRBV9 | once | TGTGCCAGCAGTGGACAGGGGGCAGATACGCAGTATTTT | CASSGQGADTQYF
- | TRBJ1-1 | TRBV18 | - | TGTGCCAGCTCACCCCCCCTGGCAGGGGTGCGAGCTTTCTTT | CASSPPLAGVRAFF
- | TRBJ1-6 | TRBV11-2 | few | TGTGCCAGCAGCCTCCTTGGGGGGGCGACGAATTCACCCCTCCACTTT | CASSLLGGATNSPLHF
- | TRBJ2-1 | TRBV5-4 | few | TGTGCCAGCAGCACGTGGACTCTCTACAATGAGCAGTTCTTC | CASSTWTLYNEQFF
TRBD1 | TRBJ1-6 | TRBV9 | once | TGTGCCAGCAGCGTACTGGGACAGACCTATAATTCACCCCTCCACTTT | CASSVLGQTYNSPLHF
- | TRBJ1-6 | TRBV28 | - | TGTGCCAGCAGGGACAGTAATTCACCCCTCCACTTT | CASRDSNSPLHF
- | TRBJ1-5 | TRBV6-6 | - | TGTGCCAGCAGGGCGATGGGGGGGGGCAATCAGCCCCAGCATTTT | CASRAMGGGNQPQHF
- | TRBJ1-2 | TRBV7-9 | - | TGTGCCAGCACCCTGGGAGGAGGGAGCCTGGGAGGTCCCTATGGCTACACCTTC | CASTLGGGSLGGPYGYTF
- | TRBJ2-5 | TRBV7-2 | - | TGTGCCAGCAGCCGCAGGGCGAATTCGCAAGAGACCCAGTACTTC | CASSRRANSQETQYF